This T cell receptor beta chain came from a study of OX40 agonist ivuxolimab in advanced cancers. Here immunoSEQ multiplex PCR was the method, and the copy in TCRdb shows in-frame clones only, minus some. The sample carries fewer than 50,000 clones, over 75% recorded once. The V gene's germline CDR1 is SGHVS and CDR2 FNYEAQ. Trimming pared 4 bases from V and 2 bases from J, leaving 11 bases between. The CDR3 sequence is 15 residues long. This TCR came from an adult with an advanced solid tumor such as melanoma, head and neck, liver or kidney cancer. The rearrangement joins TRBV7-6 to TRBJ2-2; tentative D call: TRBD1 (6 bases). The source was CD4+ or CD8+ T cells sorted from blood, collected in a trial of the OX40 agonist ivuxolimab. The CDR3, as DNA: TGTGCCAGCAGCTCCTCGGGACACAACACCGGGGAGCTGTTTTTT. Its protein product is CASSSSGHNTGELFF.